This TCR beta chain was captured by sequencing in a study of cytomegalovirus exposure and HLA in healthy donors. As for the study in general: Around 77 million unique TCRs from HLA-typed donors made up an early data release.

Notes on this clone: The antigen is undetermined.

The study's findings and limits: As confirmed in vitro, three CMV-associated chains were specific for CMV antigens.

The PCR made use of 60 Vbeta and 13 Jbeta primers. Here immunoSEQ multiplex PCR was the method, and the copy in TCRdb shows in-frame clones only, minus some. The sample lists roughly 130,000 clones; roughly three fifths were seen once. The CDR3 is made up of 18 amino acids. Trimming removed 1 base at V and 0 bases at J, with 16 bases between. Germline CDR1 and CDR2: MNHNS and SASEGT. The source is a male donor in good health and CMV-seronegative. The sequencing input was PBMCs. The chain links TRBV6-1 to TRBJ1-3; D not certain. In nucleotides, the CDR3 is TGTGCCAGCAGTGAAGAGTGGTCCGGGGTATTCTCTGGAAACACCATATATTTT. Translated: CASSEEWSGVFSGNTIYF.